This T cell receptor beta chain was captured by sequencing in a study of OX40 agonist ivuxolimab in advanced cancers. Study-wide context: The treatment was a fully human IgG2 OX40 agonist, ivuxolimab. Overall study results and limits: CD8+ T cells (on average) carried more expanded clones than CD4+ T cells. Low normalized T-cell clonal expansion was also seen in some nonresponders.

Clones were sequenced by immunoSEQ multiplex PCR, and TCRdb holds only the in-frame ones, with some missing. Among 90,000 to 150,000 clones listed, around 91% were seen once. Trimming shortened V by 7 bases and J by 6 bases, and 13 bases separated the two germline ends. This CDR3 has 12 residues. Looked up from germline, CDR1 is LNHDA and CDR2 is SQIVND (reference sequence). About this clone: The antigen remains unidentified.

The chain has TRBV19 and TRBJ2-7, with D perhaps TRBD1 or TRBD2 (5 bases each). Here the sequenced sample was CD4+ or CD8+ T cells sorted from blood, taken in a trial of the OX40 agonist ivuxolimab. This clonotype originated in an adult with an advanced solid tumor such as melanoma, head and neck, liver or kidney cancer. The CDR3 nucleotides read TGTGCCAGTAATGAGAGGGGCGCCGAGCAGTACTTC. This sequence encodes CASNERGAEQYF. The whole variable domain, remainder taken from reference TRBV19 and TRBJ2-7, is DGGITQSPKYLFRKEGQNVTLSCEQNLNHDAMYWYRQDPGQGLRLIYYSQIVNDFQKGDIAEGYSVSREKKESFPLTVTSAQKNPTAFYLCASNERGAEQYFGPGTRLTVT.